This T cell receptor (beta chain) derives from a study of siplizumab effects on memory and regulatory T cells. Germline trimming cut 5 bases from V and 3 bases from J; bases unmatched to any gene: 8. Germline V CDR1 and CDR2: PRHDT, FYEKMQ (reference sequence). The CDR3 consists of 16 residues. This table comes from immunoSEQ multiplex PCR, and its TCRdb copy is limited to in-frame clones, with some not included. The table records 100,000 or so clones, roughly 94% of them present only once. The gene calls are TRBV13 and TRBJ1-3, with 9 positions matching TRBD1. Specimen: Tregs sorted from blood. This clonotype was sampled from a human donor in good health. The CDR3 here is CASSPQGAYRGNTIYF. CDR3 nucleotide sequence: TGTGCCAGCAGCCCACAGGGGGCGTATCGTGGAAACACCATATATTTT.